This T cell receptor beta chain was found in a study of blood T cell repertoires in COVID-19. Study summary: COVID-19 samples, acute and convalescent, were from the United States, Italy and Spain. T cells, B-cell-depleted T cells, or PBMCs supplied cDNA or gDNA.

While infection was still active, Seattle patients were enrolled and then followed longitudinally. Authors' analysis steps: It was from reference gene primer amplification that nucleated cell counts were estimated. Using immunoSEQ multiplex PCR, the repertoire was profiled, and TCRdb retains in-frame clones only, with some absent. V and J calls and clone size are as listed in that table; D and trimming were resolved from the DNA. The repertoire holds some 130,000 clones, with around nine tenths as singletons. The material sequenced was peripheral blood. The receptor was isolated from a woman between 70 and 85 years old with COVID-19, enrolled during active disease.

CDR3 amino acids: CASSLLVGNTIYF. The CDR3 DNA reads TGCGCCAGCAGCCTTCTTGTTGGAAACACCATATATTTT. This rearrangement joins TRBV4-1 to TRBJ1-3; D ambiguous. Deletions cut 4 bases from V and 3 bases from J, with 7 bases between. The CDR3 length is 13 residues. CDR1 is MGHRA, CDR2 YSYEKL, per germline.